The T cell receptor beta chain under discussion was sequenced for a study of Graves' ophthalmopathy and Graves' hyperthyroidism. Findings of the study overall: The blood repertoire also included most expanded thyroid clonotypes above 0.001 frequency. It was with roughly 71% sensitivity and about 72% specificity that the model predicted ophthalmopathy progression. Cross-validated, the 13-signature model showed 87.88%/81.08% sensitivity/specificity, and 80%/75% in the test set.

Between the trimmed V and J ends, which lost 6 bases and 3 bases, there was a span of 14 bases. In germline, CDR1 is DFQATT, CDR2 SNEGSKA (reference sequence). The CDR3 has 13 amino acids. This clonotype has ten or more counts. Its antigen is not identified. With a duration under 3 months, ophthalmopathy in the donors showed moderate-to-severe activity, CAS ≥3 and NOSPECS ≥4. From RNA, the CDR3 regions of TCR beta chains were amplified and sequenced. First-round RT-PCR used HTBI primers; second-round multiplex PCR followed. TCRdb fed the multiplex PCR reads into MiXCR, producing one record per CDR3 protein. The table shows roughly 500,000 distinct CDR3 sequences, with 14% occurring only once.

The chain is built from TRBV20-1 and TRBJ1-2; a weak D match, TRBD1 (6 bases). Source material: blood. The TCR comes from a woman in her twenties or thirties with Graves' ophthalmopathy. CDR3 in amino acids: CSAVKQGHYGYTF. In DNA, the CDR3 is TGCAGTGCAGTAAAACAGGGCCACTATGGCTACACCTTC.